The next 8 T cell receptor beta chains were all read from a single sample in a study of T cells in Graves' hyperthyroidism and ophthalmopathy. From RNA transcripts, TCR beta CDR3 regions were amplified. The HTBI primer set drove a first-round RT-PCR of the TCR CDR3. TCRdb redid the calling of the multiplex PCR reads with MiXCR, one entry per CDR3 protein. The table includes approximately 380,000 distinct CDR3 sequences, 15% to 20% detected once. The material sequenced was blood. The receptors were gathered from a woman aged 18-29 years with Graves' hyperthyroidism.

This clonotype was observed at least ten times. This chain links TRBV5-1 with TRBJ1-3, with 7 nucleotides matching TRBD1. Trimming removed 2 bases from V and 0 bases from J; junction bases left unmatched: 2. The germline gives CDR1 SGHRS, CDR2 YFSETQ. The CDR3 spans 15 residues. Here the CDR3 DNA reads TGCGCCAGCAGCTTCGGACAGGCCTCTGGAAACACCATATATTTT. As protein: CASSFGQASGNTIYF. Complete variable domain (other parts from reference TRBV5-1 and TRBJ1-3): KAGVTQTPRYLIKTRGQQVTLSCSPISGHRSVSWYQQTPGQGLQFLFEYFSETQRNKGNFPGRFSGRQFSNSRSEMNVSTLELGDSALYLCASSFGQASGNTIYFGEGSWLTVV.

This clonotype was seen many times. This chain joins TRBV13 and TRBJ1-1; D is uncertain. Trimming shortened V by 0 bases and J by 1 base, and 9 bases separated the two germline ends. The germline gives CDR1 PRHDT, CDR2 FYEKMQ (reference sequence). The CDR3 runs to 15 residues. The chain's CDR3 is CASSLGGDQNTEAFF. The CDR3 bases are TGTGCCAGCAGCTTAGGCGGGGATCAGAACACTGAAGCTTTCTTT.

V is TRBV6-1 and J is TRBJ2-7; D could derive from TRBD1 or TRBD2 (5 bases each). This CDR3 spans 14 amino acids. V was clipped by 7 bases and J by 2 bases, with 15 bases between them. Germline lookup yields CDR1 MNHNS and CDR2 SASEGT. The CDR3: CASIPGPEPYEQYF. The CDR3 nucleotides read TGTGCCAGCATTCCGGGACCAGAACCCTACGAGCAGTACTTC.

This clonotype has a count of ten or more. This rearrangement joins TRBV20-1 to TRBJ2-2; the D is unclear. Germline V gene lookup returns CDR1 DFQATT and CDR2 SNEGSKA (reference sequence). The ends were cut back, 7 bases at V and 0 bases at J, with 6 bases in the middle. This CDR3 comprises 12 residues. This CDR3 is CSVAPNTGELFF. In DNA, the CDR3 is TGCAGTGTAGCCCCGAACACCGGGGAGCTGTTTTTT.

The gene calls are TRBV6-5 and TRBJ1-3; TRBD1 matches at 11 bases. The germline V gene encodes CDR1 MNHEY and CDR2 SVGAGI. V shed 2 bases, J shed 1 base, and the junction held 1 base outside the gene matches. This CDR3 is 16 amino acids long. In nucleotides, the CDR3 is TGTGCCAGCAGTTACGGACAGGGGGCGTCTGGAAACACCATATATTTT. Residues: CASSYGQGASGNTIYF.

The chain carries TRBV12-3 or TRBV12-4 and TRBJ1-5; tentative D call: TRBD1 (6 bases). Trimming removed 3 bases at V and 1 base at J, with 10 bases between. This CDR3 comprises 15 residues. CDR3 in DNA: TGTGCCAGCAGTTTGCCGGGACAAAGCAATCAGCCCCAGCATTTT. As protein: CASSLPGQSNQPQHF.

This clonotype was seen repeatedly, ten times or more. This chain uses TRBV20-1 with TRBJ2-7; TRBD2 might be the D (6 bases). V was clipped by 6 bases and J by 3 bases, with 12 bases between them. Germline V CDR1 and CDR2: DFQATT, SNEGSKA (reference sequence). The CDR3 runs 12 residues. This CDR3 is CSAHRDFYEQYF. CDR3 bases: TGCAGTGCCCACCGGGACTTCTACGAGCAGTACTTC.

This clonotype was picked up many times. This sequence joins TRBV6-5 and TRBJ1-5; D is unclear. The germline gives CDR1 MNHEY, CDR2 SVGAGI. CDR3 length equals 17 residues. The germline V and J ends were trimmed by 6 bases and 0 bases, with 18 bases remaining between them. In DNA, the CDR3 is TGTGCCAGCAGCGCATCCAACGGACCCTTTAGCAATCAGCCCCAGCATTTT. It yields the protein CASSASNGPFSNQPQHF.